Presented here are 5 T cell receptor beta chains from one specimen sequenced in a study of low-dose radiotherapy and immunotherapy resistance in tumors. Time point: after trial treatment. Treatment defined: LDRT plus nivolumab, ipilimumab, low-dose cyclophosphamide and aspirin (RACIN trial). For amplifying TCRs, the PCR ran for 20 to 25 cycles with Phusion, which was used together with a constant-region primer and the adapter on the V primers. TCRdb reanalysed the reads using MiXCR and keeps one entry per CDR3 protein. The sample holds roughly 48,000 distinct CDR3 sequences, around 34% seen once. Source: PBMCs, taken after low-dose radiotherapy plus immunotherapy. Receptors originate from a male donor with rectosigmoid adenocarcinoma.

This sequence joins TRBV29-1 and TRBJ2-1; D possibly uses TRBD1 or TRBD2 (5 bases each). The V gene's germline CDR1 is SQVTM and CDR2 ANQGSEA. This CDR3 contains 13 residues. Trimming cost V 7 bases and J 7 bases, with 17 bases left between them. For the CDR3, the DNA is TGCAGCGCCCCAGCGGCAGGGTGGAATGAGCAGTTCTTC. It codes for CSAPAAGWNEQFF.

At least ten counts were recorded for this clonotype. The J gene is TRBJ2-2, the V gene TRBV2; 7 bases are shared with TRBD1. V trimming: 5 bases; J trimming: 4 bases; junction bases outside the gene matches: 10. This CDR3 region has 16 residues. CDR1 and CDR2 (germline): SNHLY, FYNNEI. CDR3 in amino acids: CASSFSPGQPTGELFF. The CDR3 bases are TGTGCCAGCAGTTTTTCCCCGGGACAGCCCACCGGGGAGCTGTTTTTT.

This clonotype was recorded once. The rearrangement uses TRBV5-5 and TRBJ2-3, with 13 bases aligning to TRBD2. CDR1 is SGHKS, CDR2 YYEKEE, per germline (reference sequence). Trimming removed 0 bases from V and 6 bases from J; junction bases left unmatched: 4. The CDR3 runs 16 residues. CDR3 sequence reads: CASSLAGLAGRDTQYF. In nucleotides, the CDR3 is TGTGCCAGCAGCTTGGCGGGACTAGCGGGAAGGGATACGCAGTATTTT.

The chain uses TRBV6-6 and TRBJ1-5; D might be TRBD1 (6 bases). CDR1 is MNHNY, CDR2 SVGAGI, per germline (reference sequence). The V end was cut by 5 bases, the J end by 3 bases, with 17 bases between. This CDR3 has 16 amino acids. CDR3 loop: CASSGRDRTINQPQHF. The CDR3 DNA reads TGTGCCAGCAGTGGACGTGACAGGACGATCAATCAGCCCCAGCATTTT.

This clonotype was detected many times. The chain couples TRBV7-9 to TRBJ2-1; tentative D call: TRBD1 (6 bases). Trimming removed 3 bases from V and 13 bases from J, with 10 bases in between. The CDR3 is 11 residues long. Germline loops: CDR1 SEHNR, CDR2 FQNEAQ (reference sequence). As DNA, the CDR3 is TGTGCCAGCAGCTTCTTGGGGGCCCAGTTCTTC. It encodes CASSFLGAQFF. Full variable domain (outside the CDR3, taken from reference TRBV7-9 and TRBJ2-1): DTGVSQNPRHKITKRGQNVTFRCDPISEHNRLYWYRQTLGQGPEFLTYFQNEAQLEKSRLLSDRFSAERPKGSFSTLEIQRTEQGDSAMYLCASSFLGAQFFGPGTRLTVL.